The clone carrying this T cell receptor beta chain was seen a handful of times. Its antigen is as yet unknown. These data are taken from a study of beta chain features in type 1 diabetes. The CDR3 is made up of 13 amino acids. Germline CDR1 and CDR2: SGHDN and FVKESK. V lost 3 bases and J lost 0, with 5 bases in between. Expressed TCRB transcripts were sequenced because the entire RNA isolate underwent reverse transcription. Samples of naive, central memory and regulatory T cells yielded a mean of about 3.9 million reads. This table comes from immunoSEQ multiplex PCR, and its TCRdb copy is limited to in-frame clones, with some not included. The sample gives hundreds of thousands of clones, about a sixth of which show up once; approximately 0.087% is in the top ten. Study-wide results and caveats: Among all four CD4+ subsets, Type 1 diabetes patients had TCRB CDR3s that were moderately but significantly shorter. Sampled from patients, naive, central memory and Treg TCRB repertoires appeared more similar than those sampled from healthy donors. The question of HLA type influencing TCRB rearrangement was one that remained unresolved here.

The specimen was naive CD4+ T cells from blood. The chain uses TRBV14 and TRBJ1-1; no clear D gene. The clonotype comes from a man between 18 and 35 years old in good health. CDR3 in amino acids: CASSQSLNTEAFF. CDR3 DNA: TGTGCCAGCAGCCAGTCCCTGAACACTGAAGCTTTCTTT.